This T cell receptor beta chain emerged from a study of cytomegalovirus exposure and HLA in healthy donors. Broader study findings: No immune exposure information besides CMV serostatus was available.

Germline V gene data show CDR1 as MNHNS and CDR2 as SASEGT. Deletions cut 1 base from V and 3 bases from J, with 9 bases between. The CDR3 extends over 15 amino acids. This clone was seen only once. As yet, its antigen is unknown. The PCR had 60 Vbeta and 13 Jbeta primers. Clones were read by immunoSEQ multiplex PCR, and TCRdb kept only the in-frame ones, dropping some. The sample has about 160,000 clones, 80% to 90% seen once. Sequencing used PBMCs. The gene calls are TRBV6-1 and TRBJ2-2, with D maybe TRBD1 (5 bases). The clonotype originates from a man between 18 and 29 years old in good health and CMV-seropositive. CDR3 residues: CASSEGRDDTGELFF. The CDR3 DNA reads TGTGCCAGCAGTGAAGGCAGGGATGACACCGGGGAGCTGTTTTTT.